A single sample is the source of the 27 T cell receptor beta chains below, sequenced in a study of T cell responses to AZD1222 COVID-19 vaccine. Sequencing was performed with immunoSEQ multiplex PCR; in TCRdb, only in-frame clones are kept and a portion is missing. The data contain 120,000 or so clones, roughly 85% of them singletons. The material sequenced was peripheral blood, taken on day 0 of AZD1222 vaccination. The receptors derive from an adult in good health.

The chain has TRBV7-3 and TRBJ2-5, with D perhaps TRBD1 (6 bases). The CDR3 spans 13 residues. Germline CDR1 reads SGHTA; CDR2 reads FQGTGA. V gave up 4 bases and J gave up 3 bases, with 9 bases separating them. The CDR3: CASSYTGKETQYF. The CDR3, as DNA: TGTGCCAGCAGCTACACAGGGAAAGAGACCCAGTACTTC. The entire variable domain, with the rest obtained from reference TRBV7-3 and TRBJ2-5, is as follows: GAGVSQTPSNKVTEKGKYVELRCDPISGHTALYWYRQSLGQGPEFLIYFQGTGAADDSGLPNDRFFAVRPEGSVSTLKIQRTERGDSAVYLCASSYTGKETQYFGPGTRLLVL.

The CDR3 region has the DNA TGTGCCAGCAGCTTAGAAAGGGGTACGTCTCGGGGCTTTTCTGGCGAGCAGTACTTC. Encoded protein: CASSLERGTSRGFSGEQYF. The genes are TRBV7-2 and TRBJ2-7, with D perhaps assigned TRBD1 or TRBD2 (5 bases each). The CDR3 loop spans 19 amino acids. The V and J ends lost 1 base and 6 bases respectively, with 28 bases between them. Germline values: CDR1 SGHTA, CDR2 FQGNSA.

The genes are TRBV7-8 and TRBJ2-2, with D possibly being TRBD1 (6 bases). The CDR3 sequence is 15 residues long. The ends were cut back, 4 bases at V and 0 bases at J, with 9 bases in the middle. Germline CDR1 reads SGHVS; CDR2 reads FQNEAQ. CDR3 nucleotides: TGTGCCAGCAGCTCGCACAGGGCGAACACCGGGGAGCTGTTTTTT. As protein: CASSSHRANTGELFF. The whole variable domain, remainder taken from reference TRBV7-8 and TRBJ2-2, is GAGVSQSPRYKVAKRGQDVALRCDPISGHVSLFWYQQALGQGPEFLTYFQNEAQLDKSGLPSDRFFAERPEGSVSTLKIQRTQQEDSAVYLCASSSHRANTGELFFGEGSRLTVL.

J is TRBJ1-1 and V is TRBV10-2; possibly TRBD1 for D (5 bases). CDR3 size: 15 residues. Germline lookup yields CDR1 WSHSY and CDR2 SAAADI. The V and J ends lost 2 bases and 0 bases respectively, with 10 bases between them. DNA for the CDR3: TGCGCCAGCAGTGAGGAACGGGGGATGAACACTGAAGCTTTCTTT. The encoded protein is CASSEERGMNTEAFF.

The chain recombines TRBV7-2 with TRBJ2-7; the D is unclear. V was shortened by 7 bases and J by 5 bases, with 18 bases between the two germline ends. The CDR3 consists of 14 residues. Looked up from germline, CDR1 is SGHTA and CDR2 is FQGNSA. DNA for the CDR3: TGTGCCAGCACCCGTCTCCTCCTTTTCCACGAGCAGTACTTC. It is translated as CASTRLLLFHEQYF.

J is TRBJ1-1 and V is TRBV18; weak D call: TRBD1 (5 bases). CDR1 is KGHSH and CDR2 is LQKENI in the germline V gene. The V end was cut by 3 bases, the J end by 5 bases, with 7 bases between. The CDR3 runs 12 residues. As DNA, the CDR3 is TGTGCCAGCTCACCGGACAAGACTGAAGCTTTCTTT. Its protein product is CASSPDKTEAFF.

The CDR3 region is CASSLPSGRTGELFF. The CDR3 DNA follows: TGCGCCAGCAGCTTGCCAAGCGGGAGGACCGGGGAGCTGTTTTTT. The V call is TRBV5-1, the J call TRBJ2-2; 9 bases map to TRBD2. J lost 5 bases, V lost 1 base, and 3 bases had no gene match. CDR1 and CDR2 from the germline V gene are SGHRS and YFSETQ. The CDR3 extends over 15 amino acids.

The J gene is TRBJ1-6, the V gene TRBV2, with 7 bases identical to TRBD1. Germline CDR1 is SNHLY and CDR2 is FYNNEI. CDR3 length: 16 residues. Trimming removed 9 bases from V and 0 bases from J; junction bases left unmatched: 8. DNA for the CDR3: TGTGCCAGTAAGGGACAGCGAAGCTCCTATAATTCACCCCTCCACTTT. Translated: CASKGQRSSYNSPLHF.

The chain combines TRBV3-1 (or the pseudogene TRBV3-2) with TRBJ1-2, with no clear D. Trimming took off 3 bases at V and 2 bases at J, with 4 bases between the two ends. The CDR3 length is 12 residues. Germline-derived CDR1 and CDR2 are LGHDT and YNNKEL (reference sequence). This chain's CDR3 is CASSQGNYGYTF. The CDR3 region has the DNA TGTGCCAGCAGCCAGGGGAACTATGGCTACACCTTC.

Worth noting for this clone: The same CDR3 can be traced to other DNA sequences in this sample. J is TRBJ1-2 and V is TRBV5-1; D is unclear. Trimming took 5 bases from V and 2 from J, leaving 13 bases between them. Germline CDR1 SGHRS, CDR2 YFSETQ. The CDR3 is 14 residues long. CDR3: CASREGQANYGYTF. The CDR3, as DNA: TGCGCCAGCAGAGAAGGGCAGGCCAACTATGGCTACACCTTC.

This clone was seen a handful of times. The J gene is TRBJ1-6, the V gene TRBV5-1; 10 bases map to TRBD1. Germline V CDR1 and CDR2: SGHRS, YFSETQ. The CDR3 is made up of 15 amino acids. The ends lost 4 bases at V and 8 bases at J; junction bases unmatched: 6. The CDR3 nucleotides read TGCGCCAGCAGCGATAGGACAGGGGGAGATTCACCCCTCCACTTT. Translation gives CASSDRTGGDSPLHF.

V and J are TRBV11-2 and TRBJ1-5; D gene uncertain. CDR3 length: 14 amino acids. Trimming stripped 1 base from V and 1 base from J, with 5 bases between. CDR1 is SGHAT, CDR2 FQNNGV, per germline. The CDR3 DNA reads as TGTGCCAGCAGCTTAGGGCTCAGCAATCAGCCCCAGCATTTT. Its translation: CASSLGLSNQPQHF.

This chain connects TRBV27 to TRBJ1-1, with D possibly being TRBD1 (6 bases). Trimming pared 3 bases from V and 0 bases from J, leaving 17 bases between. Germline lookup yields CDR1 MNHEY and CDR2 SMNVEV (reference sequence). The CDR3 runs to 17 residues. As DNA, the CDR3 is TGTGCCAGCAGTTTCCTCCCCATCGGGACACTGAACACTGAAGCTTTCTTT. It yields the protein CASSFLPIGTLNTEAFF.

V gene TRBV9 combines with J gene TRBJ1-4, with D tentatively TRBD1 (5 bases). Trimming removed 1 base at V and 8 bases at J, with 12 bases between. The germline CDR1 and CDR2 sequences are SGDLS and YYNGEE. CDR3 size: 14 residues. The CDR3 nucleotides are TGTGCCAGCAGCGTAACACTAGGGGACGAAAAACTGTTTTTT. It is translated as CASSVTLGDEKLFF.

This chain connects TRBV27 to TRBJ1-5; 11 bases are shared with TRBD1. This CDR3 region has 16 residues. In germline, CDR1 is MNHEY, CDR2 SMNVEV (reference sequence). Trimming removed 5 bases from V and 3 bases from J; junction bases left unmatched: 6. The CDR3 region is CASSQLDRGLNQPQHF. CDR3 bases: TGTGCCAGCAGTCAACTGGACAGGGGGCTCAATCAGCCCCAGCATTTT.

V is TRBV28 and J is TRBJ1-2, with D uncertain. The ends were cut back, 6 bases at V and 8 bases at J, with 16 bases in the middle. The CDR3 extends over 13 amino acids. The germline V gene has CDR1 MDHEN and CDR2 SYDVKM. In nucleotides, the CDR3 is TGTGCCAGCAGCCCCACGAACCAGGTCGGCTACACCTTC. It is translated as CASSPTNQVGYTF.

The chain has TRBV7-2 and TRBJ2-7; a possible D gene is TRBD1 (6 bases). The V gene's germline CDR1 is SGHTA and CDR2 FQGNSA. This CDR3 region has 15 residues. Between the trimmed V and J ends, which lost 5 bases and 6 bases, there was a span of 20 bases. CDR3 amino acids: CASSPRTFTGSEQYF. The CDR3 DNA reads TGTGCCAGCAGCCCCAGGACCTTTACAGGGAGCGAGCAGTACTTC. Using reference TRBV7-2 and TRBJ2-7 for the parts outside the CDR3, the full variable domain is GAGVSQSPSNKVTEKGKDVELRCDPISGHTALYWYRQSLGQGLEFLIYFQGNSAPDKSGLPSDRFSAERTGGSVSTLTIQRTQQEDSAVYLCASSPRTFTGSEQYFGPGTRLTVT.

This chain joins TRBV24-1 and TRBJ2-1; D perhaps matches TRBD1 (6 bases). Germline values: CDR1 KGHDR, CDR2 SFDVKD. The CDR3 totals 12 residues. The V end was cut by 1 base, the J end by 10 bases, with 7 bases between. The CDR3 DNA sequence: TGTGCCACCAGTGATTTTACAGGGGAGCAGTTCTTC. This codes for CATSDFTGEQFF.

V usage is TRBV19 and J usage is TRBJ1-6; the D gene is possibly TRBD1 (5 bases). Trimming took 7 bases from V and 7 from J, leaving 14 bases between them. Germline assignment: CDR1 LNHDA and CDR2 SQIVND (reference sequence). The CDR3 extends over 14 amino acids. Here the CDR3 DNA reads TGTGCCAGTATGGCAGGGTACAGGAATTCACCCCTCCACTTT. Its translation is CASMAGYRNSPLHF. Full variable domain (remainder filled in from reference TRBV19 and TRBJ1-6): DGGITQSPKYLFRKEGQNVTLSCEQNLNHDAMYWYRQDPGQGLRLIYYSQIVNDFQKGDIAEGYSVSREKKESFPLTVTSAQKNPTAFYLCASMAGYRNSPLHFGNGTRLTVT.

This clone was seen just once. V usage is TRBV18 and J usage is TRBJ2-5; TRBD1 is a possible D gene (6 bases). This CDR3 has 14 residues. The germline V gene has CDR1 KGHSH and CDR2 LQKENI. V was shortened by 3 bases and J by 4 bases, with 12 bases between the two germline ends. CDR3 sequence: CASSPPGVPETQYF. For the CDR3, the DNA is TGTGCCAGCTCACCGCCAGGGGTCCCAGAGACCCAGTACTTC. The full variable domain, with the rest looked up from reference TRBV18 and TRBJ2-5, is NAGVMQNPRHLVRRRGQEARLRCSPMKGHSHVYWYRQLPEEGLKFMVYLQKENIIDESGMPKERFSAEFPKEGPSILRIQQVVRGDSAAYFCASSPPGVPETQYFGPGTRLLVL.

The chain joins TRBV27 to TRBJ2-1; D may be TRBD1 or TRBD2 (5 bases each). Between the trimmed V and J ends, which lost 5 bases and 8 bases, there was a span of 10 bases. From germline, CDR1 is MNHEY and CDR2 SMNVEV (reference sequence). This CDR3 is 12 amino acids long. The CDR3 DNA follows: TGTGCCAGCAGTGGGACCGTATATGAGCAGTTCTTC. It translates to CASSGTVYEQFF.

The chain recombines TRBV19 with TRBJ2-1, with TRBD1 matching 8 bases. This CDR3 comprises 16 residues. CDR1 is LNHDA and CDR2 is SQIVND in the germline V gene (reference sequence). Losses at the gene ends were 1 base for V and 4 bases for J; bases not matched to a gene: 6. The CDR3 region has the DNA TGTGCCAGTAGTATAGGGCAGGGGGCAGTGTACAATGAGCAGTTCTTC. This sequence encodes CASSIGQGAVYNEQFF.

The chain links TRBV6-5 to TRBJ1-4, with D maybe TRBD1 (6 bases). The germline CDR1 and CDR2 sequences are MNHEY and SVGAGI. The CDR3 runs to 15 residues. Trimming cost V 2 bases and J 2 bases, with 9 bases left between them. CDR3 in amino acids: CASSYTGSTNEKLFF. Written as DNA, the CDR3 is TGTGCCAGCAGTTACACAGGGAGCACTAATGAAAAACTGTTTTTT.

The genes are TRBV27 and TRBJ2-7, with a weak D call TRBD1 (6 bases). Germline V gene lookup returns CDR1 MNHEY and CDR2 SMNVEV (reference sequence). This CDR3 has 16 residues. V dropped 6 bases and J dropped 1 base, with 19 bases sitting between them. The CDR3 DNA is TGTGCCAGCAGGGTAATAGGGGGATTGGGTTCCTACGAGCAGTACTTC. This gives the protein CASRVIGGLGSYEQYF.

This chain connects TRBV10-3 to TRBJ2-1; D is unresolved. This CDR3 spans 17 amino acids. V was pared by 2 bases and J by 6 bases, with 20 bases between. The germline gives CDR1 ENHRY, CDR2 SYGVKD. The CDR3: CAISERPHGSPTNEQFF. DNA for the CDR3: TGTGCCATCAGTGAGCGCCCCCACGGATCGCCCACCAATGAGCAGTTCTTC.

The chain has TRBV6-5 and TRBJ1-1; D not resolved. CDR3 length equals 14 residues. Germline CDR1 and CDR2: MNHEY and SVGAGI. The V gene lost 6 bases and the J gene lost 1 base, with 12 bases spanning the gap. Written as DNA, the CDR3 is TGTGCCAGCAGCCCACGACTACAGAACACTGAAGCTTTCTTT. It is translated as CASSPRLQNTEAFF.

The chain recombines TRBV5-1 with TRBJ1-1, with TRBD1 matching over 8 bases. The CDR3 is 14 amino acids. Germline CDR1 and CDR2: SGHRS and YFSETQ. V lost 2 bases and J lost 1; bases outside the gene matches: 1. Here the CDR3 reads CASSLQGGNTEAFF. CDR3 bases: TGCGCCAGCAGCTTACAGGGGGGGAACACTGAAGCTTTCTTT.